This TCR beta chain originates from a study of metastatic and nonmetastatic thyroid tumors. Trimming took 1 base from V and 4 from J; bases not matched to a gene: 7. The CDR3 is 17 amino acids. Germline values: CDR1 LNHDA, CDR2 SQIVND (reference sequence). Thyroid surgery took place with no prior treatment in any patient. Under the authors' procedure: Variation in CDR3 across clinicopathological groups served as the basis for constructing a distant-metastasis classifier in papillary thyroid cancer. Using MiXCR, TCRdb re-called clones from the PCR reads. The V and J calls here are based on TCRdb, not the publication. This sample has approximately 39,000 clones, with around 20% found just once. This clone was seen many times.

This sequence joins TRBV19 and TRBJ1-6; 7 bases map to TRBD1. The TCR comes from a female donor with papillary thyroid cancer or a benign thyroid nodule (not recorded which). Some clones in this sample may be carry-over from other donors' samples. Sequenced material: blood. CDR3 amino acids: CASSIGRQGRYNSPLHF. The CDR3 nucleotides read TGTGCCAGTAGTATAGGGAGACAGGGACGTTATAATTCACCCCTCCACTTT.